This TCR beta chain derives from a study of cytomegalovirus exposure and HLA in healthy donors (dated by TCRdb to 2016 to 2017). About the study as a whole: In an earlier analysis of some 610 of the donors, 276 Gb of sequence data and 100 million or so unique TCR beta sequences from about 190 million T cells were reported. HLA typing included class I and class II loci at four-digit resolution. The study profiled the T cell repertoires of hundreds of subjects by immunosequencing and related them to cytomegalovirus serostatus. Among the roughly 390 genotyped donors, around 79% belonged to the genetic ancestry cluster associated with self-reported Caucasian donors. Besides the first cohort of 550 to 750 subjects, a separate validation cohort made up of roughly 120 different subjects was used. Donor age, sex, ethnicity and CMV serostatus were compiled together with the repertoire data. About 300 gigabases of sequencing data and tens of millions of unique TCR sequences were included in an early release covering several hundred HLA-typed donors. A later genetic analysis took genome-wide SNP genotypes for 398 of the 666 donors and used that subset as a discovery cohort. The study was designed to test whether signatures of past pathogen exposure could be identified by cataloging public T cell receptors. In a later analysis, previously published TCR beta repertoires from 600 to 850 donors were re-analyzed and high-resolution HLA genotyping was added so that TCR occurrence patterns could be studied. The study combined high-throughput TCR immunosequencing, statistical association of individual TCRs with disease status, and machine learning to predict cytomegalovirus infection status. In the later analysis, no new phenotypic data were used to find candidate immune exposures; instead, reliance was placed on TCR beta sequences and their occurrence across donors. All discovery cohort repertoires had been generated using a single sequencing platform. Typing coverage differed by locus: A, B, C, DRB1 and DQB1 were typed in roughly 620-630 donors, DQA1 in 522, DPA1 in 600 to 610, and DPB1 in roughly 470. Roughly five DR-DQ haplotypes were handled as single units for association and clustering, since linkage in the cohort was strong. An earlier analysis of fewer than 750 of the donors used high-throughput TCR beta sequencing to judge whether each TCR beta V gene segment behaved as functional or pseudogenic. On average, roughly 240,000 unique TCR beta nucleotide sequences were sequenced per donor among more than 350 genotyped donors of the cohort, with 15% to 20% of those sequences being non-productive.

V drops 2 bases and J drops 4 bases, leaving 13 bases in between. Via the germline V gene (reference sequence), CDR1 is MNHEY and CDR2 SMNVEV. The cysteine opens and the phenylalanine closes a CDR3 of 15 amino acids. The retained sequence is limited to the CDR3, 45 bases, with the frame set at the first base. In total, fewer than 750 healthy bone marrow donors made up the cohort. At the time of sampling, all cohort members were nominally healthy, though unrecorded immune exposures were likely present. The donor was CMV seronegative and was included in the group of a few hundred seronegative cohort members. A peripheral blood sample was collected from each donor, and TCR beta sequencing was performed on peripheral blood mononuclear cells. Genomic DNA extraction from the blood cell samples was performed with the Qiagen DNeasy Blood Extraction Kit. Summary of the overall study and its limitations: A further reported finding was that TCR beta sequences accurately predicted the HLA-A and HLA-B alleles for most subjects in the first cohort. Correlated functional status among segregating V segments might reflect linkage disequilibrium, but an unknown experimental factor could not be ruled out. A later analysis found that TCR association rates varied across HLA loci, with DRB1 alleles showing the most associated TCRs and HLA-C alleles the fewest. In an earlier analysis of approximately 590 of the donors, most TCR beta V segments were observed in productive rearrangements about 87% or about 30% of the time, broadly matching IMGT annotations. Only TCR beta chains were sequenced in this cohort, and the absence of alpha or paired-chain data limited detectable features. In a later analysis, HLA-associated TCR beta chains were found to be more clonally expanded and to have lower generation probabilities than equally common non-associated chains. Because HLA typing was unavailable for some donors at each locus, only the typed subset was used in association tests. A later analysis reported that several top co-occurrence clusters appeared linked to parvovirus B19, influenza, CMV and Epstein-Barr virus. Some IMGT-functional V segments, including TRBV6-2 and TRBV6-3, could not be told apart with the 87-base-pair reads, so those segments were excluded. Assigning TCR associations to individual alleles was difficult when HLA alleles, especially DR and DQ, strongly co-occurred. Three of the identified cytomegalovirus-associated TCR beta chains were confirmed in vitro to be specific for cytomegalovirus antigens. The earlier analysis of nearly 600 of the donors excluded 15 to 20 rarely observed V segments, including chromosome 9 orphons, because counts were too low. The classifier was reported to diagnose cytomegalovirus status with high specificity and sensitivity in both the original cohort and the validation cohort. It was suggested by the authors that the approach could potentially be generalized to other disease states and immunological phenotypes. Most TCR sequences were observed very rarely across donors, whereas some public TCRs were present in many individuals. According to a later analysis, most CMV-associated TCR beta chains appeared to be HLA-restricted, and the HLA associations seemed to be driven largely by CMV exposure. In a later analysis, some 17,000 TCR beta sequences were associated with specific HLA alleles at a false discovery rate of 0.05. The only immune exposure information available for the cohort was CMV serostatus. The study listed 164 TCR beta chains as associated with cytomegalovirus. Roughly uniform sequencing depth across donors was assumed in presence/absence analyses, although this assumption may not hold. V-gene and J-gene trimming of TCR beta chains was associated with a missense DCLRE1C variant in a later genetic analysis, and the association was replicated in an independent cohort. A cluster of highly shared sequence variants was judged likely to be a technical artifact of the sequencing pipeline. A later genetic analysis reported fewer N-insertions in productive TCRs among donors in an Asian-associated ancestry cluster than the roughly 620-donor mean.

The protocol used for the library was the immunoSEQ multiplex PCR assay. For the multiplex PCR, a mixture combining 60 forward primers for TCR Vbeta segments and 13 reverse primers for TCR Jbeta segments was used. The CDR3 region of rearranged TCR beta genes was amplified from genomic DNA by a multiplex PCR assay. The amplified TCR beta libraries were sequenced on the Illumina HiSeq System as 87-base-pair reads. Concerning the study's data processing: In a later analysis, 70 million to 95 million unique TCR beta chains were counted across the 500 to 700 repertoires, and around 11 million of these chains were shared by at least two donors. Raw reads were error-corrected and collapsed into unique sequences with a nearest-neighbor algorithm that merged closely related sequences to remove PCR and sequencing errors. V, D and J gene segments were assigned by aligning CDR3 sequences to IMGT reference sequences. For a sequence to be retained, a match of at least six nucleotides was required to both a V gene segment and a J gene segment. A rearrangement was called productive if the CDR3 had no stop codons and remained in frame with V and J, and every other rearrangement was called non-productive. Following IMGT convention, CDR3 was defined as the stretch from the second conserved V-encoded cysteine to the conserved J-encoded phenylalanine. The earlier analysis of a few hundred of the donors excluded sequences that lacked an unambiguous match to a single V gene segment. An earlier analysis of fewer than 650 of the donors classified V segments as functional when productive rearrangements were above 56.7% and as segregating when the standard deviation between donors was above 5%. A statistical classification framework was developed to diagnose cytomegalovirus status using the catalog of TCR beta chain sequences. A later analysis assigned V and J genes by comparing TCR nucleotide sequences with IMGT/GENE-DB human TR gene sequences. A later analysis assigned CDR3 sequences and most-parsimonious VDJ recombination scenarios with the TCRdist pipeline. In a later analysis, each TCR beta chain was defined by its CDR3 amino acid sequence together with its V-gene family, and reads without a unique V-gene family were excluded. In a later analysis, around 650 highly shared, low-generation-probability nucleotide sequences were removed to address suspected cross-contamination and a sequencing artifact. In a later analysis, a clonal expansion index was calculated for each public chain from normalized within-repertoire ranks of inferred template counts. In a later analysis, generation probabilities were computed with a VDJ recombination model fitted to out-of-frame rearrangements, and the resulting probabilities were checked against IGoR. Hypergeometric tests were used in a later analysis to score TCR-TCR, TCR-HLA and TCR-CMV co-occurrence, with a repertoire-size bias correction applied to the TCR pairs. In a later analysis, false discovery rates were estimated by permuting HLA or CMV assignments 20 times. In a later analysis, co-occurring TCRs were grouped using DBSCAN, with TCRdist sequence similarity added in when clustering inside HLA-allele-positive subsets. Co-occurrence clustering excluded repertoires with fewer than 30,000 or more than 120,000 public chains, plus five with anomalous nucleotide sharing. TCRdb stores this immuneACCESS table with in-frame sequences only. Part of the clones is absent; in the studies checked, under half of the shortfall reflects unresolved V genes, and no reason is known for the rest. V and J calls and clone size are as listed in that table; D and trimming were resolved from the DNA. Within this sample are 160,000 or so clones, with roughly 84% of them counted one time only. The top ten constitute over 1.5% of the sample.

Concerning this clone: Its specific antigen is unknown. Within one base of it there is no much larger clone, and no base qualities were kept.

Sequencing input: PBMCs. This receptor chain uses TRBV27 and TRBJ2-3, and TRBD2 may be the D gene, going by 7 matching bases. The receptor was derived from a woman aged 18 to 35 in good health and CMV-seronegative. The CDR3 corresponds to CASSLGGGPPDTQYF. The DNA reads TGTGCCAGCAGTTTAGGCGGGGGCCCCCCAGATACGCAGTATTTT.